This T cell receptor beta chain was sequenced for a study of blood T cell repertoires in COVID-19. TCRdb's copy holds only in-frame clones and misses some; the assay was immunoSEQ multiplex PCR. The sample lists 140,000 or so clones, roughly nine tenths occurring once. The clonotype comes from a human donor in a cohort sampled during active COVID-19. Sequenced sample: peripheral blood.

The CDR3 loop is CASSDPGGRNTGELFF. The CDR3 DNA follows: TGTGCCAGTAGTGACCCAGGGGGGCGGAACACCGGGGAGCTGTTTTTT. The V gene is TRBV19, the J gene TRBJ2-2; possible D gene TRBD1, 7 bases. V lost 5 bases to trimming and J lost 1 base, with 14 bases between them. From germline, CDR1 is LNHDA and CDR2 SQIVND (reference sequence). The CDR3 is 16 amino acids.